This T cell receptor beta chain was obtained from a study of control samples from healthy donors and cancer patients. V gave up 2 bases and J gave up 14 bases, with 14 bases separating them. Per germline, CDR1 SGHDT and CDR2 YYEEEE. The length of the CDR3 is 13 residues. The table came from immunoSEQ multiplex PCR; TCRdb's copy has only in-frame clones and leaves some out. The table lists roughly 86,000 clones, 90% to 95% of them singletons. Sequencing was carried out using blood. The TCR sequence derives from a man aged 30 to 39 in good health. This sequence joins TRBV5-6 and TRBJ1-6; no clear D. The CDR3 loop is CASSFSLPSALHF. The CDR3 DNA sequence: TGTGCCAGCAGCTTCTCGTTACCTTCCGCCCTCCACTTT.